The T cell receptor beta chain under discussion was sequenced for a study of shared clonotypes between healthy human individuals. In the study overall: Three CD4 naive, three CD4 memory, two CD8 naive and one CD8 memory plate were used per donor.

Samples underwent the assay at deep level. Clones were read by immunoSEQ multiplex PCR, and TCRdb kept only the in-frame ones, dropping some. Here the sample spans about 2 million clones, approximately 94% being singletons. V was trimmed by 2 bases and J by 0 bases, leaving 8 bases between them. The CDR3 is 14 residues long. Germline V gene sequence: CDR1 SGDLS, CDR2 YYNGEE. Findings of the study overall: Sampling included only blood; tissue repertoires likely differ.

Regarding this clone: The antigen is not known.

CD8 cells regarded as naive lacked CD45RO, were positively chosen for CCR7, and omitted terminally differentiated effector memory CD45RA+ cells. The study enrolled healthy HIV-negative adults without recent acute infections or vaccinations as donors. The sequence derives from a man aged 18 to 29 in good health. Sequencing was done on a sample of naive CD8+ T cells sorted from blood. This sequence joins TRBV9 and TRBJ2-5, with TRBD1 as a possible D gene (5 bases). The DNA for the CDR3 is TGTGCCAGCAGCGTGGGGCCCGACCAAGAGACCCAGTACTTC. It is translated as CASSVGPDQETQYF.